A single sample gave rise to the 4 T cell receptor beta chains below, sequenced in a study of identical twins' blood T cells. TCRdb reanalysed the 5' RACE reads using MiXCR and keeps one entry per CDR3 protein. The sample gives 300,000 to 400,000 distinct CDR3 sequences, roughly 31% of which show up once; about 6.1% is in the top ten. The sample consisted of PBMCs. The receptor source for this set is a woman aged 18 to 55 in good health.

This clonotype has just a few counts. This chain links TRBV9 with TRBJ1-5; D remains unclear. The CDR3 loop spans 14 amino acids. Looked up from germline, CDR1 is SGDLS and CDR2 is YYNGEE. Trimming cost V 0 bases and J 5 bases, with 9 bases left between them. In DNA form, the CDR3 reads TGTGCCAGCAGCGTAGATGGAGTCGATCAGCCCCAGCATTTT. It encodes CASSVDGVDQPQHF.

This clonotype has a handful of counts. The V call is TRBV9, the J call TRBJ2-1; 9 bases align to TRBD1. This CDR3 is 15 amino acids long. From germline, CDR1 is SGDLS and CDR2 YYNGEE. With V trimmed by 3 bases and J by 4 bases, 5 bases remained unmatched. The DNA for the CDR3 is TGTGCCAGCAGCGGGGGGACAGGGCAATACAATGAGCAGTTCTTC. Translation gives CASSGGTGQYNEQFF.

The chain has TRBV7-9 and TRBJ2-7; either TRBD1 or TRBD2 may fit D (5 bases each). This CDR3 spans 13 amino acids. V lost 5 bases to trimming and J lost 1 base, with 9 bases between them. The germline gives CDR1 SEHNR, CDR2 FQNEAQ (reference sequence). Written as DNA, the CDR3 is TGTGCCAGCAGCGGGGGTAAATCCTACGAGCAGTACTTC. Translating gives CASSGGKSYEQYF.

This chain joins TRBV20-1 and TRBJ2-5, with D possibly matching TRBD2 (7 bases). The CDR3 extends over 13 amino acids. Trimming pared 6 bases from V and 8 bases from J, leaving 19 bases between. Per the germline V gene, CDR1 is DFQATT and CDR2 is SNEGSKA (reference sequence). In DNA form, the CDR3 reads TGCAGTGCCCTGTTTAGGGGGGGGGCAACCCAGTACTTC. Translating gives CSALFRGGATQYF.